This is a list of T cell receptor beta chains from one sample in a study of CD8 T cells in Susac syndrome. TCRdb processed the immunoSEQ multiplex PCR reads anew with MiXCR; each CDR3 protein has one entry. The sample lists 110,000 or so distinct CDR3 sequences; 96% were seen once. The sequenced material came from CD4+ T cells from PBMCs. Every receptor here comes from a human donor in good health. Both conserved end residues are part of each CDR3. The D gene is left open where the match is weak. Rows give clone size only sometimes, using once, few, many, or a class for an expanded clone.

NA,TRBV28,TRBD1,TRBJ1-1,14,TGTGCCAGCAGAGACGGACAGGGGTACACTGAAGCTTTCTTT,CASRDGQGYTEAFF
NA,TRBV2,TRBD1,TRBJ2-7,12,TGTGCCAGCAGTGGAGGGGGCGGCGAGCAGTACTTC,CASSGGGGEQYF
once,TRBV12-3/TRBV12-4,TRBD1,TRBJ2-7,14,TGTGCCAGCAGGCTCACAACCGGGACAGTCGAGCAGTACTTC,CASRLTTGTVEQYF
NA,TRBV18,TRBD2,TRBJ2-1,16,TGTGCCAGCTCAAAGGCTAGCGGGAGAGCGGAAAATGAGCAGTTCTTC,CASSKASGRAENEQFF
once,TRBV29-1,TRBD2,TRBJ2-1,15,TGCAGCGTTCTTTATGCGGGAGGGGGCTACAATGAGCAGTTCTTC,CSVLYAGGGYNEQFF
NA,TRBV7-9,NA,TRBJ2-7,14,TGTGCCAGCAGCTTAAGTGGGGGAACCTACGAGCAGTACTTC,CASSLSGGTYEQYF
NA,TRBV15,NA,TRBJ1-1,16,TGTGCCACCAGCAGAGATGTACCGGCGTTGAACACTGAAGCTTTCTTT,CATSRDVPALNTEAFF
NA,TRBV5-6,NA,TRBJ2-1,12,TGTGCCAGCAGCTTGTTGTGGTATGAGCAGTTCTTC,CASSLLWYEQFF
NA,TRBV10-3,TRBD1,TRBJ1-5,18,TGTGCCATCAGTGAGTCCCGGACAGGGGGTTACAGCAATCAGCCCCAGCATTTT,CAISESRTGGYSNQPQHF
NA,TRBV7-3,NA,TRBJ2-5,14,TGTGCCAGCAGCTTAACGGGGACGAGGGAGACCCAGTACTTC,CASSLTGTRETQYF
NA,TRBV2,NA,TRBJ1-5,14,TGTGCCAGCAGTGAAGGCTTGCGAAATCAGCCCCAGCATTTT,CASSEGLRNQPQHF
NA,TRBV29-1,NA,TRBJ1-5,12,TGCAGCGTTGAAGATCAAGGTCAGCCCCAGCATTTT,CSVEDQGQPQHF
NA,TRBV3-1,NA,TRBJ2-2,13,TGTGCCAGCAGCCTGGGGGTGGCCGGGGAGCTGTTTTTT,CASSLGVAGELFF
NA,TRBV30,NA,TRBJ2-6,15,TGTGCCTGGAGTGTACGAGGACTTGGGGCCAACGTCCTGACTTTC,CAWSVRGLGANVLTF
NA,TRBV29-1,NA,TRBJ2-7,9,TGCAGCGTCCGGGATCCCGTCGTCTTC,CSVRDPVVF
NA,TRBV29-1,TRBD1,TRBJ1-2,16,TGCAGCGTTGAACACGGGACGGACAGGGTAAACTATGGCTACACCTTC,CSVEHGTDRVNYGYTF
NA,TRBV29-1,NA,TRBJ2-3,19,TGCAGCGTTATACGGGACGGCAGCATGGCAAGATCTAGCACAGATACGCAGTATTTT,CSVIRDGSMARSSTDTQYF
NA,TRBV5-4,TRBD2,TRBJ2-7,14,TGTGCCAGCACCTTTAGCGGGAGGACCTACGAGCAGTACTTC,CASTFSGRTYEQYF